The subject of this entry is one T cell receptor (beta chain). Its antigen is unidentified. The data originate from a study of shared clonotypes between healthy human individuals. Study-level points and caveats: Several donors had roughly 5.2% of their naive CD4 clonotypes in common. It was the non-shared clonotypes that had lower generation probabilities than clonotypes shared by all four donors.

The protocol was immunoSEQ multiplex PCR, while the TCRdb copy is restricted to in-frame clones and leaves out a portion. The sample consists of hundreds of thousands of clones, around 92% of them appearing once. The CDR3 consists of 13 residues. The V and J ends lost 4 bases and 9 bases, in that order; junction bases with no gene match: 6. Germline CDR1 and CDR2: SGHRS and YFSETQ. CD45RO-negative, CCR7-positively selected cells formed the naive CD8 fraction, excluding terminally differentiated effector memory CD45RA+ cells. V usage is TRBV5-1 and J usage is TRBJ1-1; 10 nucleotides agree with TRBD1. The specimen was naive CD8+ T cells sorted from blood. The TCR comes from a man aged 30 to 39 in good health. In DNA, the CDR3 is TGCGCCAGCAGCGTAGGGACAGGGGAACAAGCTTTCTTT. As protein: CASSVGTGEQAFF. Drawing the rest from reference TRBV5-1 and TRBJ1-1, the complete variable domain is KAGVTQTPRYLIKTRGQQVTLSCSPISGHRSVSWYQQTPGQGLQFLFEYFSETQRNKGNFPGRFSGRQFSNSRSEMNVSTLELGDSALYLCASSVGTGEQAFFGQGTRLTVV.